The 2 T cell receptor beta chains reported below all come from one sample, sequenced in a study of blood T cell repertoires in COVID-19. Only in-frame clones appear in the TCRdb table, and some are missing; sequencing was by immunoSEQ multiplex PCR. The sample holds 360,000 or so clones, roughly nine tenths seen once. The sample comprised PBMCs or T cells enriched from blood (not recorded which). The receptors shown here come from a woman aged 30 to 39 who had recovered from COVID-19.

The chain recombines TRBV3-1 (or the pseudogene TRBV3-2) with TRBJ2-5, with TRBD1 matching 9 bases. The CDR3 contains 15 residues. In germline, CDR1 is LGHDT, CDR2 YNNKEL (reference sequence). J gave up 4 bases and V 3 bases, and 6 bases lay outside the gene matches. In DNA, the CDR3 is TGTGCCAGCAGCCAGGGACAGGGCCCTTCAGAGACCCAGTACTTC. Protein product: CASSQGQGPSETQYF.

V usage is TRBV28 and J usage is TRBJ2-1, with 8 bases matching TRBD1. The CDR3 is 12 amino acids. Germline V gives CDR1 MDHEN, CDR2 SYDVKM. Losses at the gene ends were 9 bases for V and 14 bases for J; bases not matched to a gene: 12. CDR3 amino acids: CASRKDRASEFF. DNA for the CDR3: TGTGCCAGTCGTAAGGACAGGGCCTCGGAGTTCTTC.